Following are 11 T cell receptor beta chains from one sample sequenced in a study of blood T cell repertoires in COVID-19. TCRdb's table, derived via immunoSEQ multiplex PCR, lists solely in-frame clones and lacks some. The table shows about 100,000 clones, with roughly 87% occurring only once. Material: peripheral blood. The receptors shown here come from a man under 40 in a cohort sampled during active COVID-19.

The chain combines TRBV7-9 with TRBJ1-5; tentative D call: TRBD1 (5 bases). The CDR3 has 14 residues. V lost 1 base and J lost 7, with 11 bases in between. From germline, CDR1 is SEHNR and CDR2 FQNEAQ (reference sequence). The CDR3 loop reads CASSLGGVVQPQHF. In DNA, the CDR3 is TGTGCCAGCAGCTTAGGGGGGGTAGTGCAGCCCCAGCATTTT.

This clone is a singleton in its sample. This chain joins TRBV6-5 and TRBJ1-3; D remains unclear. Germline V lookup: CDR1 MNHEY, CDR2 SVGAGI. The CDR3 consists of 13 residues. V lost 6 bases and J lost 3, with 9 bases in between. CDR3 residues: CASSRDYGNTIYF. DNA for the CDR3: TGTGCCAGCAGCCGAGATTATGGAAACACCATATATTTT.

The rearrangement links TRBV6-4 to TRBJ1-2; 8 bases align to TRBD1. Looked up from germline, CDR1 is MRHNA and CDR2 is SNTAGT. The CDR3 length is 15 residues. The V gene end was trimmed by 0 bases and the J gene end by 6 bases; junction bases not matched to a gene: 6. CDR3 residues: CASSDSGQGNDGYTF. The DNA of the CDR3 is TGTGCCAGCAGTGACTCCGGACAGGGAAACGATGGCTACACCTTC.

This chain uses TRBV28 with TRBJ2-7; D unresolved. V was trimmed by 4 bases and J by 6 bases, leaving 16 bases between them. CDR1 MDHEN and CDR2 SYDVKM come from the germline V gene. This CDR3 contains 14 residues. CDR3 region: CASSSNYKLGEQYF. The CDR3, as DNA: TGTGCCAGCAGTTCGAACTACAAACTGGGCGAGCAGTACTTC.

The chain combines TRBV7-2 with TRBJ1-4; TRBD1 matches 7 bases. Trimming took 4 bases from V and 0 from J; bases not matched to a gene: 5. The CDR3 covers 16 residues. Germline-derived CDR1 and CDR2 are SGHTA and FQGNSA. The CDR3 DNA follows: TGTGCCAGCAGCTCAAGGGGGCTGACAACTAATGAAAAACTGTTTTTT. This encodes CASSSRGLTTNEKLFF.

V and J are TRBV7-9 and TRBJ2-3, with 9 bases matching TRBD2. Germline V lookup: CDR1 SEHNR, CDR2 FQNEAQ (reference sequence). V lost 5 bases and J lost 4; bases outside the gene matches: 10. This CDR3 spans 16 amino acids. The CDR3 sequence: CASSPSRGGLADTQYF. The DNA for the CDR3 is TGTGCCAGCAGCCCCTCGCGGGGGGGGCTGGCAGATACGCAGTATTTT.

The chain links TRBV24-1 to TRBJ2-1; D ambiguous. This CDR3 has 13 amino acids. The V end was cut by 5 bases, the J end by 4 bases, with 8 bases between. Germline V CDR1 and CDR2: KGHDR, SFDVKD. The CDR3 loop reads CATSGSSYNEQFF. CDR3 nucleotides: TGTGCCACCAGTGGATCCAGTTACAATGAGCAGTTCTTC.

This chain uses TRBV29-1 with TRBJ2-5, with 10 bases that match TRBD2. Germline trimming cut 7 bases from V and 5 bases from J; bases unmatched to any gene: 4. This CDR3 spans 12 amino acids. Germline V gene data show CDR1 as SQVTM and CDR2 as ANQGSEA. The CDR3 nucleotides are TGCAGCGGTAATAGCGGGGGGGAGACCCAGTACTTC. This codes for CSGNSGGETQYF.

The rearrangement links TRBV6-2 or TRBV6-3 to TRBJ2-3; D is unresolved. CDR1 and CDR2 (germline): MNHEY, SVGEGT. The V end was cut by 6 bases, the J end by 1 base, with 17 bases between. The CDR3 covers 16 residues. The CDR3 DNA sequence: TGTGCCAGCAGCCAGACAAACTTCCTCGGCACAGATACGCAGTATTTT. Amino acids: CASSQTNFLGTDTQYF.

V gene TRBV6-5 combines with J gene TRBJ2-3; TRBD2 might be the D (6 bases). In germline, CDR1 is MNHEY, CDR2 SVGAGI. The CDR3 consists of 14 residues. V was clipped by 5 bases and J by 0 bases, with 9 bases between them. CDR3 loop: CASSSGRSTDTQYF. CDR3 nucleotide sequence: TGTGCCAGCAGTAGCGGGCGAAGCACAGATACGCAGTATTTT.

The chain combines TRBV28 with TRBJ1-4; D is uncertain. The CDR3 loop spans 13 amino acids. V gave up 1 base and J gave up 8 bases, with 8 bases separating them. CDR1 is MDHEN, CDR2 SYDVKM, per germline. The CDR3 here is CASSLLEGEKLFF. Written as DNA, the CDR3 is TGTGCCAGCAGTTTATTGGAGGGCGAAAAACTGTTTTTT.